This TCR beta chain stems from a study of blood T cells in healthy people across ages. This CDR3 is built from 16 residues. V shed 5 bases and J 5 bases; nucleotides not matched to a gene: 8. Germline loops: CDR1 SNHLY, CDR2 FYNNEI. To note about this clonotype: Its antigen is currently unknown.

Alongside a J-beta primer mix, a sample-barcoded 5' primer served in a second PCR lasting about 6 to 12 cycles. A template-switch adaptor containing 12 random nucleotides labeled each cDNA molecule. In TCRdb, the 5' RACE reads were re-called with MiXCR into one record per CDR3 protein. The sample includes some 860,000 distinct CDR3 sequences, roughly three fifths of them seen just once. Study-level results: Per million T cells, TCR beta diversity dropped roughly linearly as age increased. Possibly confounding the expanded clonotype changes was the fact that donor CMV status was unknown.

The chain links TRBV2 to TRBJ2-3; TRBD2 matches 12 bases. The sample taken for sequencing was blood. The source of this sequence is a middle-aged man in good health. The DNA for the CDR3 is TGTGCCAGCAGTCTCACTAGCGGGAGGACCTTAGATACGCAGTATTTT. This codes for CASSLTSGRTLDTQYF.